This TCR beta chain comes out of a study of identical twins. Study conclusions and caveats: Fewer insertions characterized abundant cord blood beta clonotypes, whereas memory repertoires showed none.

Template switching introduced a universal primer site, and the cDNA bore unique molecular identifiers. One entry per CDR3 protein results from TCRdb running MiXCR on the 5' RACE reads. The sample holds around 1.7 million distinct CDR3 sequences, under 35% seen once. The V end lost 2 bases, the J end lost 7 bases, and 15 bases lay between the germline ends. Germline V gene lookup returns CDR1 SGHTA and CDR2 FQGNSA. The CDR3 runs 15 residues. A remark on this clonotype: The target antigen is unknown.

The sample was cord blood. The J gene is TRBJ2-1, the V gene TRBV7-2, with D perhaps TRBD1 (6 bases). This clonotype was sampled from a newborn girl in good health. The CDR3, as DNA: TGTGCCAGCAGCTTATTACAGGGTTCCACTAATGAGCAGTTCTTC. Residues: CASSLLQGSTNEQFF.